These T cell receptor beta chains were read from a single sample in a study of T cell repertoires in cytomegalovirus infection. Each CDR3 protein gets one entry after TCRdb re-called the reads with MiXCR. The table has 150,000 to 160,000 distinct CDR3 sequences, around a quarter seen once. The sample was PBMCs. The receptors stem from a human donor in good health (CMV status not recorded). Some clones in this sample may be carry-over from other donors' samples. The CDR3 runs from the conserved cysteine through the conserved F or W. The order of the fields is J gene, D gene, V gene, clone size, CDR3 protein, CDR3 DNA. A D gene is named only where the DNA matches it firmly. Clone sizes are given selectively: once, few, many, or a class where the clone is expanded.

j_call: TRBJ2-3
d_call: TRBD2
v_call: TRBV4-1
clone_size: -
cdr3_aa: CASSQDPAAVGPLAVVATDTQYF
cdr3_nt: TGCGCCAGCAGCCAAGATCCAGCAGCGGTAGGCCCCCTAGCGGTGGTTGCCACAGATACGCAGTATTTT

j_call: TRBJ2-5
d_call: TRBD2
v_call: TRBV28
clone_size: many
cdr3_aa: CASSLRKTSGYQETQYF
cdr3_nt: TGTGCCAGCAGTTTAAGGAAGACTAGCGGTTACCAAGAGACCCAGTACTTC

j_call: TRBJ1-1
d_call: TRBD1
v_call: TRBV7-9
clone_size: -
cdr3_aa: CASSPKGAPDTEAFF
cdr3_nt: TGTGCCAGCAGCCCGAAGGGGGCTCCGGACACTGAAGCTTTCTTT

j_call: TRBJ2-1
d_call: -
v_call: TRBV18
clone_size: -
cdr3_aa: CASSTRTEAYNEQFF
cdr3_nt: TGTGCCAGCTCAACACGCACGGAGGCTTACAATGAGCAGTTCTTC

j_call: TRBJ1-5
d_call: -
v_call: TRBV28
clone_size: -
cdr3_aa: CASSTFNQPQHF
cdr3_nt: TGTGCCAGCAGTACCTTTAATCAGCCCCAGCATTTT

j_call: TRBJ2-7
d_call: TRBD2
v_call: TRBV7-3
clone_size: -
cdr3_aa: CASSPRTSGNSYEQYF
cdr3_nt: TGTGCCAGCAGCCCCCGGACTAGCGGTAACTCCTACGAGCAGTACTTC

j_call: TRBJ2-7
d_call: TRBD1
v_call: TRBV27
clone_size: many
cdr3_aa: CASSHGTDYEQYF
cdr3_nt: TGTGCCAGCAGTCATGGGACAGACTACGAGCAGTACTTC

j_call: TRBJ2-7
d_call: -
v_call: TRBV4-1
clone_size: -
cdr3_aa: CASSQEQAYEQYF
cdr3_nt: TGCGCCAGCAGCCAAGAACAGGCCTACGAGCAGTACTTC

j_call: TRBJ2-1
d_call: -
v_call: TRBV3-1
clone_size: -
cdr3_aa: CASSQDIFDEQFF
cdr3_nt: TGTGCCAGCAGCCAAGATATTTTTGATGAGCAGTTCTTC

j_call: TRBJ2-7
d_call: -
v_call: TRBV7-2
clone_size: few
cdr3_aa: CASSFGGGVGNEQYF
cdr3_nt: TGTGCCAGCAGCTTTGGGGGGGGCGTCGGTAACGAGCAGTACTTC

j_call: TRBJ2-3
d_call: -
v_call: TRBV29-1
clone_size: few
cdr3_aa: CSVEFGLPSTDTQYF
cdr3_nt: TGCAGCGTTGAATTCGGGCTTCCTAGCACAGATACGCAGTATTTT

j_call: TRBJ2-1
d_call: TRBD1
v_call: TRBV24-1
clone_size: few
cdr3_aa: CATSDFPGQGGSYNEQFF
cdr3_nt: TGTGCCACCAGTGATTTCCCGGGACAGGGCGGCTCCTACAATGAGCAGTTCTTC

j_call: TRBJ1-5
d_call: -
v_call: TRBV7-9
clone_size: many
cdr3_aa: CASSLGGYSNQPQHF
cdr3_nt: TGTGCCAGCAGCTTAGGCGGATATAGCAATCAGCCCCAGCATTTT

j_call: TRBJ1-2
d_call: -
v_call: TRBV7-9
clone_size: few
cdr3_aa: CASSESGVHYGYTF
cdr3_nt: TGTGCCAGCAGCGAATCCGGGGTCCACTATGGCTACACCTTC

j_call: TRBJ2-7
d_call: -
v_call: TRBV28
clone_size: many
cdr3_aa: CASSPSGGTLISYEQYF
cdr3_nt: TGTGCCAGCAGTCCCAGTGGCGGGACCCTGATCTCCTACGAGCAGTACTTC

j_call: TRBJ2-4
d_call: -
v_call: TRBV28
clone_size: -
cdr3_aa: CASSSRGNIQYF
cdr3_nt: TGTGCCAGCAGCTCCCGGGGTAACATTCAGTACTTC

j_call: TRBJ1-4
d_call: TRBD1
v_call: TRBV6-5
clone_size: -
cdr3_aa: CASRDRALATNEKLFF
cdr3_nt: TGTGCCAGCAGAGACAGGGCCCTAGCAACTAATGAAAAACTGTTTTTT

j_call: TRBJ1-2
d_call: -
v_call: TRBV11-2
clone_size: -
cdr3_aa: CASSQSGYGYTF
cdr3_nt: TGTGCCAGCAGCCAGAGCGGCTATGGCTACACCTTC

j_call: TRBJ1-1
d_call: -
v_call: TRBV28
clone_size: many
cdr3_aa: CASSLFSGSGTEAFF
cdr3_nt: TGTGCCAGCAGTTTATTTTCTGGGTCGGGGACTGAAGCTTTCTTT

j_call: TRBJ1-3
d_call: -
v_call: TRBV6-5
clone_size: few
cdr3_aa: CASSYVQGAGNTIYF
cdr3_nt: TGTGCCAGCAGTTACGTACAGGGAGCTGGAAACACCATATATTTT

j_call: TRBJ2-1
d_call: -
v_call: TRBV5-4
clone_size: -
cdr3_aa: CASSLGMDNNEQFF
cdr3_nt: TGTGCCAGCAGCTTGGGAATGGATAACAATGAGCAGTTCTTC

j_call: TRBJ2-3
d_call: TRBD2
v_call: TRBV7-2
clone_size: many
cdr3_aa: CASRTSGGATDTQYF
cdr3_nt: TGTGCCAGCCGTACGAGCGGGGGGGCCACAGATACGCAGTATTTT

j_call: TRBJ1-5
d_call: TRBD1
v_call: TRBV28
clone_size: -
cdr3_aa: CASRTGGMGNQPQHF
cdr3_nt: TGTGCCAGCAGGACAGGGGGCATGGGCAATCAGCCCCAGCATTTT

j_call: TRBJ2-3
d_call: -
v_call: TRBV11-2
clone_size: -
cdr3_aa: CASSLERLAVDTQYF
cdr3_nt: TGTGCCAGCAGCTTAGAGAGGCTAGCCGTAGATACGCAGTATTTT

j_call: TRBJ1-2
d_call: TRBD1
v_call: TRBV12-3/TRBV12-4
clone_size: few
cdr3_aa: CASSTPGQGGLLGYTF
cdr3_nt: TGTGCCAGCAGTACGCCCGGACAGGGTGGGCTCCTTGGCTACACCTTC

j_call: TRBJ2-1
d_call: TRBD1
v_call: TRBV6-2/TRBV6-3
clone_size: -
cdr3_aa: CASSYSAGGSNNEQFF
cdr3_nt: TGTGCCAGCAGTTATTCAGCAGGGGGCAGTAACAATGAGCAGTTCTTC

j_call: TRBJ2-1
d_call: TRBD2
v_call: TRBV18
clone_size: -
cdr3_aa: CASSPALAGEQFF
cdr3_nt: TGTGCCAGCTCACCGGCCTTAGCGGGAGAGCAGTTCTTC

j_call: TRBJ2-3
d_call: -
v_call: TRBV2
clone_size: -
cdr3_aa: CASNLLQADTQYF
cdr3_nt: TGTGCCAGCAACCTCCTACAGGCGGATACGCAGTATTTT

j_call: TRBJ1-5
d_call: TRBD1
v_call: TRBV6-6
clone_size: -
cdr3_aa: CASSSESGGAVNQPQHF
cdr3_nt: TGTGCCAGCAGTTCCGAATCAGGGGGCGCGGTCAATCAGCCCCAGCATTTT

j_call: TRBJ2-5
d_call: TRBD2
v_call: TRBV11-2
clone_size: many
cdr3_aa: CASSLDRRGGGTQYF
cdr3_nt: TGTGCCAGCAGCTTAGATCGGCGGGGGGGGGGGACCCAGTACTTC

j_call: TRBJ2-2
d_call: TRBD2
v_call: TRBV7-2
clone_size: many
cdr3_aa: CASSLVTSGRAGGELFF
cdr3_nt: TGTGCCAGCAGCTTAGTGACTAGCGGGAGGGCCGGCGGGGAGCTGTTTTTT

j_call: TRBJ2-3
d_call: TRBD2
v_call: TRBV11-2
clone_size: few
cdr3_aa: CASSLEFMTSESTDTQYF
cdr3_nt: TGTGCCAGCAGCTTAGAATTCATGACTAGCGAAAGCACAGATACGCAGTATTTT

j_call: TRBJ2-7
d_call: -
v_call: TRBV7-2
clone_size: -
cdr3_aa: CASSSAYEQYF
cdr3_nt: TGTGCCAGCAGCTCCGCTTACGAGCAGTACTTC

j_call: TRBJ1-2
d_call: -
v_call: TRBV28
clone_size: -
cdr3_aa: CASAGTVAYYGYTF
cdr3_nt: TGTGCCAGCGCCGGGACCGTCGCTTACTATGGCTACACCTTC

j_call: TRBJ2-7
d_call: TRBD1
v_call: TRBV18
clone_size: few
cdr3_aa: CASSPRQGNSHEQYF
cdr3_nt: TGTGCCAGCTCACCACGACAGGGGAACTCTCACGAGCAGTACTTC